The 9 T cell receptor beta chains presented below share a single source sample, sequenced in a study of cytomegalovirus exposure and HLA in healthy donors. Researchers ran the PCR with 60 Vbeta and 13 Jbeta primers. Assay used: immunoSEQ multiplex PCR; TCRdb lists only in-frame clones, some missing. Here the sample spans 45,000 to 65,000 clones, about 82% being singletons. The sample comprised PBMCs. Every receptor here comes from a man aged 25-40 years in good health and CMV-seronegative.

Turning to this clone: Relative to the germline gene, one junction end is altered; a read error may explain this. V usage is TRBV7-7 and J usage is TRBJ2-5; tentative D call: TRBD2 (6 bases). The CDR3 runs 17 residues. CDR1 and CDR2 (germline): SSHAT, FNYEAQ (reference sequence). The CDR3: CASSLGRGFNSQETQYF. The CDR3 DNA reads as TGTGCTAGCAGCTTAGGGCGGGGCTTCAATTCACAAGAGACCCAGTACTTC.

The genes are TRBV9 and TRBJ1-2, with TRBD1 matching 10 bases. CDR3 size: 15 residues. The V and J ends lost 3 bases and 7 bases, in that order; junction bases with no gene match: 9. Germline V gene sequence: CDR1 SGDLS, CDR2 YYNGEE. The CDR3 nucleotides are TGTGCCAGCAGCGAGAGGGGGACAGGGGTCGGTGGCTACACCTTC. It specifies CASSERGTGVGGYTF.

J is TRBJ2-7 and V is TRBV11-2; D not certain. This CDR3 has 13 amino acids. V shed 0 bases and J shed 1 base, with 4 bases lying between them. Per the germline V gene, CDR1 is SGHAT and CDR2 is FQNNGV. The CDR3 sequence: CASSLDRSYEQYF. The CDR3 region has the DNA TGTGCCAGCAGCTTAGATCGTTCCTACGAGCAGTACTTC.

V usage is TRBV6-4 and J usage is TRBJ2-1; weak D call: TRBD2 (6 bases). Trimming shortened V by 0 bases and J by 6 bases, and 9 bases separated the two germline ends. Germline V lookup: CDR1 MRHNA, CDR2 SNTAGT. This CDR3 spans 14 amino acids. The CDR3 protein is CASSDSQGGNEQFF. CDR3 nucleotides: TGTGCCAGCAGTGACTCGCAGGGAGGCAATGAGCAGTTCTTC.

V is TRBV5-8 and J is TRBJ2-7, with 7 bases identical to TRBD1. Germline values: CDR1 SGHTS, CDR2 YDEGEE. The CDR3 loop spans 13 amino acids. J was trimmed by 7 bases and V by 4 bases; bases with no gene match: 8. The CDR3 coding sequence is TGTGCCAGCAGCATCGGAAGGGGGCGGGAGCAGTACTTC. Residues: CASSIGRGREQYF. Together with reference TRBV5-8 and TRBJ2-7, the CDR3 gives the full variable domain: EAGVTQSPTHLIKTRGQQATLRCSPISGHTSVYWYQQALGLGLQFLLWYDEGEERNRGNFPPRFSGRQFPNYSSELNVNALELEDSALYLCASSIGRGREQYFGPGTRLTVT.

The rearrangement uses TRBV19 and TRBJ1-6; 10 bases map to TRBD1. Germline V gives CDR1 LNHDA, CDR2 SQIVND (reference sequence). CDR3 length: 16 amino acids. Trimming removed 5 bases from V and 8 bases from J; junction bases left unmatched: 9. The CDR3 loop is CASSVLSGTGDSPLHF. CDR3 in DNA: TGTGCCAGTAGTGTCCTATCCGGGACAGGGGATTCACCCCTCCACTTT.

This clone turned up a few times. The J gene is TRBJ1-4, the V gene TRBV5-1, with a weak D call TRBD1 (5 bases). Trimming took off 4 bases at V and 2 bases at J, with 12 bases between the two ends. Germline V gives CDR1 SGHRS, CDR2 YFSETQ. There are 15 residues in the CDR3. The CDR3 loop is CASSLGGLTNEKLFF. CDR3 nucleotide sequence: TGCGCCAGCAGCCTCGGGGGACTTACTAATGAAAAACTGTTTTTT.

CDR3 coding DNA: TGTGCCAGCAGCCCGACAGGGACGATCACTGAAGCTTTCTTT. Amino acid sequence: CASSPTGTITEAFF. The gene calls are TRBV6-1 and TRBJ1-1; 7 bases map to TRBD1. The CDR3 is made up of 14 amino acids. After removal of 6 bases from V and 4 bases from J, the junction contained 8 bases not matched to a gene. The germline CDR1 and CDR2 sequences are MNHNS and SASEGT.

The chain has TRBV27 and TRBJ2-3; TRBD2 might be the D (6 bases). The V end lost 3 bases, the J end lost 4 bases, and 17 bases lay between the germline ends. The CDR3 runs to 16 residues. Germline CDR1 is MNHEY and CDR2 is SMNVEV (reference sequence). CDR3 nucleotide sequence: TGTGCCAGCAGTTTTAAGAGTATCTGGGGGGCAGATACGCAGTATTTT. Its translation: CASSFKSIWGADTQYF.